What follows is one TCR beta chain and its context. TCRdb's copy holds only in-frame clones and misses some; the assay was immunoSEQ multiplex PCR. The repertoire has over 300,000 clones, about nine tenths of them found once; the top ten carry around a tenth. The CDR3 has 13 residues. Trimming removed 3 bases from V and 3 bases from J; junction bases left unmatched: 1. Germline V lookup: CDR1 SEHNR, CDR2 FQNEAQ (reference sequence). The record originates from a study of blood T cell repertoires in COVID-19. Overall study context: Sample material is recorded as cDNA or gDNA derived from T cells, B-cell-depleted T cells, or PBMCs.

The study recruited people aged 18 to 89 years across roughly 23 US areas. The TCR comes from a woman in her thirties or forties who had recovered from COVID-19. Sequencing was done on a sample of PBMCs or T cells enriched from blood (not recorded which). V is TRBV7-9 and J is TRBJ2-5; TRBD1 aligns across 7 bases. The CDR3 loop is CASSFGQEETQYF. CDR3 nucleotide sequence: TGTGCCAGCAGCTTTGGACAGGAAGAGACCCAGTACTTC.